The T cell receptor (beta chain) described here comes from a study of T-cell reconstitution after alpha-beta-depleted transplantation in children. This sample's TCRbeta library carried unique molecular identifier barcodes. Each CDR3 protein gets one entry after TCRdb re-called the PCR reads with MiXCR. Among 500,000 to 600,000 distinct CDR3 sequences, roughly 33% were seen once, and the ten largest hold about 2.3%. This clonotype was counted ten times or more. This CDR3 has 14 residues. Trimming shortened V by 3 bases and J by 0 bases, and 7 bases separated the two germline ends. This TCR came from a human donor who donated a stem cell graft to a child with aplastic anemia. The V gene is TRBV12-3 or TRBV12-4, the J gene TRBJ2-3; TRBD2 might be the D (5 bases). The material sequenced was PBMCs from the stem cell graft donor, taken from the stem cell graft. The CDR3 bases are TGTGCCAGCAGTTTCGGCGGGAGCACAGATACGCAGTATTTT. It yields the protein CASSFGGSTDTQYF.